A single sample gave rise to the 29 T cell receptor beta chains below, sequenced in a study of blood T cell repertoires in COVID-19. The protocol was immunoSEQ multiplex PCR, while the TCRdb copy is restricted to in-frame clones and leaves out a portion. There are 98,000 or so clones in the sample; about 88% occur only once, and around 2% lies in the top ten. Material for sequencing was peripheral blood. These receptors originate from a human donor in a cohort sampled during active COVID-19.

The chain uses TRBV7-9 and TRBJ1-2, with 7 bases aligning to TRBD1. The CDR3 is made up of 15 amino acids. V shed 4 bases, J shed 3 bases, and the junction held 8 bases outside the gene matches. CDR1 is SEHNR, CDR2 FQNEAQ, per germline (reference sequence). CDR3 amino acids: CASSSNRGLDYGYTF. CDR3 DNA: TGTGCCAGCAGCTCCAACAGGGGCTTAGACTATGGCTACACCTTC.

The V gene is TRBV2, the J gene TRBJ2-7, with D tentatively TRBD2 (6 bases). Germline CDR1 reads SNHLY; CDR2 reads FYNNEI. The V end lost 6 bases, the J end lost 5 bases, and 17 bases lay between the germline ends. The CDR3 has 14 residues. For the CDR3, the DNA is TGTGCCAGCAGCCCTGAGGAGGGTTCCCACGAGCAGTACTTC. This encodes CASSPEEGSHEQYF.

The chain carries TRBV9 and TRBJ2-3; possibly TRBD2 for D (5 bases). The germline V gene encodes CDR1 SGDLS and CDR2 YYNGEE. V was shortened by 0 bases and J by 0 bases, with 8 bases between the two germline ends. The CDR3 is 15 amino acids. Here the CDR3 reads CASSVGGPSTDTQYF. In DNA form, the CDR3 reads TGTGCCAGCAGCGTAGGCGGGCCAAGCACAGATACGCAGTATTTT.

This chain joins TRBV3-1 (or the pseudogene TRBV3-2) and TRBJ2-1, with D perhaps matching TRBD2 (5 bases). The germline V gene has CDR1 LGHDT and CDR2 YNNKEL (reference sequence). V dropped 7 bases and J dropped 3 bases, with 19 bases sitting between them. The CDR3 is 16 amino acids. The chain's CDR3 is CASTFGPAAFYNEQFF. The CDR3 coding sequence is TGTGCCAGCACCTTTGGGCCAGCGGCCTTCTACAATGAGCAGTTCTTC.

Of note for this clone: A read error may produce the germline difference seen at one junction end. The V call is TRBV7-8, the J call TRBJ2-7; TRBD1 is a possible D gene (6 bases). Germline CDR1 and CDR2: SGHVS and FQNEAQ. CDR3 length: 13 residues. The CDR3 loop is CASGLDSFYEQYF. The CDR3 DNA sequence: TGTGCCAGCGGCTTGGACAGTTTCTACGAGCAGTACTTC.

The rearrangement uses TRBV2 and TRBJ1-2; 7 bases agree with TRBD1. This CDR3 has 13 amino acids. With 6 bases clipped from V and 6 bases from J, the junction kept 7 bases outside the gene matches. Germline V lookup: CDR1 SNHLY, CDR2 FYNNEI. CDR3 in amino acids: CASRGGTGDGYTF. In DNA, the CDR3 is TGTGCCAGCAGAGGGGGCACGGGGGATGGCTACACCTTC.

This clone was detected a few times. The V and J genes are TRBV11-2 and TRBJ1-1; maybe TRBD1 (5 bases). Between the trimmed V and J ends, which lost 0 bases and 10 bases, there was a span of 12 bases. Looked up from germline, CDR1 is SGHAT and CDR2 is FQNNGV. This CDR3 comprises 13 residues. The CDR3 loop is CASSLEGRQGAFF. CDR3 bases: TGTGCCAGCAGCTTAGAGGGGAGGCAGGGAGCTTTCTTT. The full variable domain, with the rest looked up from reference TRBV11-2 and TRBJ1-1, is EAGVAQSPRYKIIEKRQSVAFWCNPISGHATLYWYQQILGQGPKLLIQFQNNGVVDDSQLPKDRFSAERLKGVDSTLKIQPAKLEDSAVYLCASSLEGRQGAFFGQGTRLTVV.

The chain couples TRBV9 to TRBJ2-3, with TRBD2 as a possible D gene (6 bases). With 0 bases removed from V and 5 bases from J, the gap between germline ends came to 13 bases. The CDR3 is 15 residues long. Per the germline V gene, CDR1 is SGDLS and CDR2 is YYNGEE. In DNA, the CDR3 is TGTGCCAGCAGCGTAGTCGGCGGGGATATAGATACGCAGTATTTT. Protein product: CASSVVGGDIDTQYF.

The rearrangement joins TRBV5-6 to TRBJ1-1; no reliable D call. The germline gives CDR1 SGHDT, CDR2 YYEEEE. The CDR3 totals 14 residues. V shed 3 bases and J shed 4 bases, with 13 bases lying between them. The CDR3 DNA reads TGTGCCAGCAGCTCTTTGGAGGGTGCCACTGAAGCTTTCTTT. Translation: CASSSLEGATEAFF.

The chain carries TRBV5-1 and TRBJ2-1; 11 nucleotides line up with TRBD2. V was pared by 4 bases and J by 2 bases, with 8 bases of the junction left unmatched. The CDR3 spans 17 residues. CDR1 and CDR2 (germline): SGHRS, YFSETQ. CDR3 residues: CASSVGTSGSTYNEQFF. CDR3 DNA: TGCGCCAGCAGCGTCGGGACTAGCGGTTCCACCTACAATGAGCAGTTCTTC.

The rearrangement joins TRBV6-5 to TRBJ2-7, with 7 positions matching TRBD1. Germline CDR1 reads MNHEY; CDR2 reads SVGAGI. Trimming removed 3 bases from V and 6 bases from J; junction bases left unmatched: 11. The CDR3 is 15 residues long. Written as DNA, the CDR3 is TGTGCCAGCAGTTATGGCGGCCCTACAGGGGCCGAGCAGTACTTC. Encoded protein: CASSYGGPTGAEQYF.

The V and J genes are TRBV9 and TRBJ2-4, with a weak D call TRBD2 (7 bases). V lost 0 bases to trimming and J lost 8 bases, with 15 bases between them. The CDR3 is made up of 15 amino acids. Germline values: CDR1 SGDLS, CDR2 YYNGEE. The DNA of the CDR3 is TGTGCCAGCAGCGTAGAAGGCAGAGGGGGGGACATTCAGTACTTC. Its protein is CASSVEGRGGDIQYF.

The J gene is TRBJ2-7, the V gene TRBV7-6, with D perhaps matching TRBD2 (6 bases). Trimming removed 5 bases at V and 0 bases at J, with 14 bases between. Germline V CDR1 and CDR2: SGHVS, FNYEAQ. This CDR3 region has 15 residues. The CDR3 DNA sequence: TGTGCCAGCAGCCCGAGACTAGACCCCTCCTACGAGCAGTACTTC. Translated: CASSPRLDPSYEQYF.

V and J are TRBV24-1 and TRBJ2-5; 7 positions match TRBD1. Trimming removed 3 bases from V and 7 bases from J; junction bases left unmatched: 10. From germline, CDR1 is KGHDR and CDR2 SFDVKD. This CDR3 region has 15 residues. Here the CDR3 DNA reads TGTGCCACCAGTGATAATCGGGACAGACATGGGACCCAGTACTTC. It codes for CATSDNRDRHGTQYF.

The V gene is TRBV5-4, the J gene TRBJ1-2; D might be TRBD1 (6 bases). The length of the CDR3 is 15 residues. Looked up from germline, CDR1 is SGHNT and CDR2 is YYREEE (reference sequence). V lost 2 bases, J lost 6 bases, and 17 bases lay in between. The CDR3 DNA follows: TGTGCCAGCAGCTTCGACAGGCTACTATCCCATGGCTACACCTTC. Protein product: CASSFDRLLSHGYTF.

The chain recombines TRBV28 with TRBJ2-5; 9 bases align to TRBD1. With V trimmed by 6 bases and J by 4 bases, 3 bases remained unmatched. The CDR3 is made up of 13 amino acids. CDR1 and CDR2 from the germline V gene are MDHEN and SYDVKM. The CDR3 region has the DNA TGTGCCAGCAGGCCGGGACAGGGAGAGACCCAGTACTTC. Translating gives CASRPGQGETQYF. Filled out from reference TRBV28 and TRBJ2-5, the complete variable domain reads DVKVTQSSRYLVKRTGEKVFLECVQDMDHENMFWYRQDPGLGLRLIYFSYDVKMKEKGDIPEGYSVSREKKERFSLILESASTNQTSMYLCASRPGQGETQYFGPGTRLLVL.

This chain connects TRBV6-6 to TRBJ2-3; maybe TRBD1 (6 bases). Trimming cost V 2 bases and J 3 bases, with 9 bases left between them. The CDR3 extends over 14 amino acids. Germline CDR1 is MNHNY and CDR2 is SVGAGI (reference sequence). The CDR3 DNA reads TGTGCCAGCAGTTACGGACAGTCTACAGATACGCAGTATTTT. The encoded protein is CASSYGQSTDTQYF.

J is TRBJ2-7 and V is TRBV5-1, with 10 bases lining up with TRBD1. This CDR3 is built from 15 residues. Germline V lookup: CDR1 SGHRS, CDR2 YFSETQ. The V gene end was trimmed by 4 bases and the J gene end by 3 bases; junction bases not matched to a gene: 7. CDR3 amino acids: CASSLLTGGRYEQYF. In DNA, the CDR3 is TGCGCCAGCAGCCTCCTGACAGGGGGCCGCTACGAGCAGTACTTC.

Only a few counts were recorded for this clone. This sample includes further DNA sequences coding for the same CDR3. The CDR3 nucleotides read TGTGCCACCAGTGGGGGCAGCAATCAGCCCCAGCATTTT. Translated: CATSGGSNQPQHF. The chain combines TRBV24-1 with TRBJ1-5, with D possibly being TRBD1 (5 bases). CDR1 is KGHDR and CDR2 is SFDVKD in the germline V gene. The CDR3 extends over 13 amino acids. The ends were cut back, 5 bases at V and 1 base at J, with 5 bases in the middle.

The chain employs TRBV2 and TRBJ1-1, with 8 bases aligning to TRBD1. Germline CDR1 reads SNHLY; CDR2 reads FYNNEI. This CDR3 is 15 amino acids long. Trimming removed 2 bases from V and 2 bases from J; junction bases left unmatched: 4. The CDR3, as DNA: TGTGCCAGCAGTGAACAGGGGGCGAGAAACACTGAAGCTTTCTTT. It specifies CASSEQGARNTEAFF.

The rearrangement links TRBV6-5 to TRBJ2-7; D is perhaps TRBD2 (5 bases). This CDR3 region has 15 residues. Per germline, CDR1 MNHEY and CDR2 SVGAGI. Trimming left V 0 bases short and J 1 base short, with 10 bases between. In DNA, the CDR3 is TGTGCCAGCAGTTACTCCCCGGGGATTTCCTACGAGCAGTACTTC. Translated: CASSYSPGISYEQYF.

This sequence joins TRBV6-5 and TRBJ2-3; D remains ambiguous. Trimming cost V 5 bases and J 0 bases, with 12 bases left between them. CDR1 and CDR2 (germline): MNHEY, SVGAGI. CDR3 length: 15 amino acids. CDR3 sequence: CASSLTPLSTDTQYF. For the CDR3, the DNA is TGTGCCAGCAGTCTAACCCCACTTAGCACAGATACGCAGTATTTT.

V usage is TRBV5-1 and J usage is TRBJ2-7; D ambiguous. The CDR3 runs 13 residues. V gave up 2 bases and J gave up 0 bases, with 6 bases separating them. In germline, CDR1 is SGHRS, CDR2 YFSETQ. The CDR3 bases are TGCGCCAGCAGCTTACCTACCTCCTACGAGCAGTACTTC. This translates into CASSLPTSYEQYF.

CDR3 DNA sequence: TGTGCCAGCAGTGACCAGGACAGCATGCCCCAGCATTTT. Translating gives CASSDQDSMPQHF. The rearrangement uses TRBV2 and TRBJ1-5; D possibly corresponds to TRBD1 (6 bases). The V gene lost 3 bases and the J gene lost 9 bases, with 12 bases spanning the gap. The CDR3 runs to 13 residues. CDR1 is SNHLY, CDR2 FYNNEI, per germline.

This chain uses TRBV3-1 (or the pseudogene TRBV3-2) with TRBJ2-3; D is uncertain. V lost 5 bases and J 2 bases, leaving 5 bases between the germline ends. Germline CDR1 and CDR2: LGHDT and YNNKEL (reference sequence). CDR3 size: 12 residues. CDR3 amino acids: CASSADTDTQYF. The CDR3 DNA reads TGTGCCAGCAGCGCAGACACAGATACGCAGTATTTT.

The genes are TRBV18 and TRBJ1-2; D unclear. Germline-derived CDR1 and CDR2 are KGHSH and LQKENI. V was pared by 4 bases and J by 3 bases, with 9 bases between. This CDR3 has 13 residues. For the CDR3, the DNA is TGTGCCAGCTCACTTACGGGTGACTATGGCTACACCTTC. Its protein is CASSLTGDYGYTF.

The CDR3 DNA sequence: TGTGCCAGCTCCCAGACAGGGGGCCGGGACTCTGGAAACACCATATATTTT. This gives the protein CASSQTGGRDSGNTIYF. The rearrangement joins TRBV18 to TRBJ1-3, with TRBD1 matching 10 bases. Germline V CDR1 and CDR2: KGHSH, LQKENI. V lost 6 bases, J lost 0 bases, and 8 bases stayed unmatched. The CDR3 has 17 residues.

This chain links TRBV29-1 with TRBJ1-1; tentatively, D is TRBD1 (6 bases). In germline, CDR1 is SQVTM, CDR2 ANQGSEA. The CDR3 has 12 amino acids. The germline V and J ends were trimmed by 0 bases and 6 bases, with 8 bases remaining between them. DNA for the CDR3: TGCAGCGTTGAAGATCCAGGGGCTGAAGCTTTCTTT. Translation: CSVEDPGAEAFF.

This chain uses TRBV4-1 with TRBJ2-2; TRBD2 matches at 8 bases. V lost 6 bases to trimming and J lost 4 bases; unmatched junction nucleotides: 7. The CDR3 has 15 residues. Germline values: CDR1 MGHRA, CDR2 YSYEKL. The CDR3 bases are TGCGCCAGCAGATCGGGAGGGATGGGCACCGGGGAGCTGTTTTTT. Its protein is CASRSGGMGTGELFF.